This TCR beta chain was identified in a study of identical twins. TCRdb independently ran MiXCR on the 5' RACE reads; one entry per CDR3 protein. Of under 1 million distinct CDR3 sequences in the sample, 9% to 15% were seen once. Study-level results: Carriage of fewer insertions was seen in abundant cord blood beta clonotypes, whereas memory repertoires showed none. Cross-sectional statistics, not tracking of the same donors, supported the conclusions.

CDR1 is SGHRS and CDR2 is YFSETQ in the germline V gene. This CDR3 is built from 12 residues. Comments on this clonotype: Its antigen remains unidentified. A much more abundant neighbour one base away suggests this may be a read error.

This sample was also put to use in a study of yellow fever vaccine responses in identical twins. This second study notes: Vaccine T cell responses of twins reportedly seemed partly convergent and partly personalized.

The TCR was taken from a woman younger than 30 in good health. Sequenced sample: PBMCs. V usage is TRBV5-1 and J usage is TRBJ1-1, with a weak D call TRBD1 (6 bases). CDR3 DNA sequence: TGCGCCAGCAGCTTGACAGGGTCTGAAGTTTTCTTT. Protein product: CASSLTGSEVFF.